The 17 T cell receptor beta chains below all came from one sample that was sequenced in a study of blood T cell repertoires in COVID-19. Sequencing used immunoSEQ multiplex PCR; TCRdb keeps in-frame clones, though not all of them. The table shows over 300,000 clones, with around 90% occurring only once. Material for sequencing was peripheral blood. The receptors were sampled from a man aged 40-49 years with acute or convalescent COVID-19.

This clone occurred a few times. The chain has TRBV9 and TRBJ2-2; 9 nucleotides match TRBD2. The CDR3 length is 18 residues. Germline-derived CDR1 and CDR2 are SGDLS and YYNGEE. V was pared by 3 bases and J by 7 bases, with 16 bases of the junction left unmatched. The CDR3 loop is CASSGRLAEIPRGGELFF. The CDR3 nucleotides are TGTGCCAGCAGCGGCCGACTAGCGGAGATCCCCCGGGGCGGGGAGCTGTTTTTT.

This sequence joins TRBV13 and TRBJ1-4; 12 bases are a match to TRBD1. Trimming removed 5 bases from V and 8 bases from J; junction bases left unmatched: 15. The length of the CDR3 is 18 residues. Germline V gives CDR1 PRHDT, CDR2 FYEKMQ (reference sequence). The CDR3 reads CASSRLRDRGQRGEKLFF. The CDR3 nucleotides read TGTGCCAGCAGCAGACTCCGGGACAGGGGGCAAAGAGGGGAAAAACTGTTTTTT. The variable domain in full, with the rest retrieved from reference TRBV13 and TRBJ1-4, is AAGVIQSPRHLIKEKRETATLKCYPIPRHDTVYWYQQGPGQDPQFLISFYEKMQSDKGSIPDRFSAQQFSDYHSELNMSSLELGDSALYFCASSRLRDRGQRGEKLFFGSGTQLSVL.

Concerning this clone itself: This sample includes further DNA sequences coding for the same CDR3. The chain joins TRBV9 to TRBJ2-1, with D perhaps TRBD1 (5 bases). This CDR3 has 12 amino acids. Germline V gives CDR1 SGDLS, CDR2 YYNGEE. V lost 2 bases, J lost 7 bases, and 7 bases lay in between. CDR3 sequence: CASSVDSNEQFF. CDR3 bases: TGTGCCAGCAGCGTCGACAGTAATGAGCAGTTCTTC.

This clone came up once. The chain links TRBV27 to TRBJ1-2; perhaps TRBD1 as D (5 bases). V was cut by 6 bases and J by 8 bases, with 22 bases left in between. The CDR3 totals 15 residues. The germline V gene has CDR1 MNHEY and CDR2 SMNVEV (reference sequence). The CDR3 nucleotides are TGTGCCAGCAGAACCCAAGAAGAAGGGGCGAAGGGCTACACCTTC. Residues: CASRTQEEGAKGYTF.

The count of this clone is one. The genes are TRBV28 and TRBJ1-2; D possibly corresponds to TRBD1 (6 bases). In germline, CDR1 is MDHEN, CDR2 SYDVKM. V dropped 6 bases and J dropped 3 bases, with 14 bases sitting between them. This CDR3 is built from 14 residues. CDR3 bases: TGTGCCAGCAGCCTTCAGGGGTTATACTATGGCTACACCTTC. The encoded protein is CASSLQGLYYGYTF.

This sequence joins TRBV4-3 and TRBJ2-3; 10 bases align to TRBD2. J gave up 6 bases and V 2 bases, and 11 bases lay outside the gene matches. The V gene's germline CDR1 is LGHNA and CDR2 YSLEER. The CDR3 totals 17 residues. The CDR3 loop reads CASSQFSSGGFMDTQYF. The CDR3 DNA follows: TGCGCCAGCAGCCAATTCTCTAGCGGGGGCTTCATGGATACGCAGTATTTT.

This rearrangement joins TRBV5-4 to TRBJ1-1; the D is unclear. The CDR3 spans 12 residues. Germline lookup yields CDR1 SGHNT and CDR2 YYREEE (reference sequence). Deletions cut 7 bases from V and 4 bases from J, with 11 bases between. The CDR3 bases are TGTGCCAGCGGGCAGCCGAGCACTGAAGCTTTCTTT. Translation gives CASGQPSTEAFF.

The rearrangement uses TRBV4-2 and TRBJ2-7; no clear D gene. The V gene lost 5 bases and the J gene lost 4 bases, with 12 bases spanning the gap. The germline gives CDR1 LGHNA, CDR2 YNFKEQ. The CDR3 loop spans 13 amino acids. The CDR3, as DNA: TGTGCCAGCAGCTATTTTCACCTATACGAGCAGTACTTC. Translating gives CASSYFHLYEQYF.

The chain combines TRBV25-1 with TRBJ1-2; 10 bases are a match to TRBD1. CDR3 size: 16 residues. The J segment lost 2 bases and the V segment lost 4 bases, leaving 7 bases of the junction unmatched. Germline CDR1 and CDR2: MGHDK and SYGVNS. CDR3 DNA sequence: TGTGCCAGCAGTGCGGGGACAGGGGTTTCAAACTATGGCTACACCTTC. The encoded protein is CASSAGTGVSNYGYTF.

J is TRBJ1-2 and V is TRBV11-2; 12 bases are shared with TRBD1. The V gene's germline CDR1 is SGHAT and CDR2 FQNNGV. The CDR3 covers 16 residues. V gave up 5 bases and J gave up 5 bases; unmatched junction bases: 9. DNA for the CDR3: TGTGCCAGCAGCCCTGTCAAGGGACAGGGGGCTTATGGCTACACCTTC. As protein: CASSPVKGQGAYGYTF.

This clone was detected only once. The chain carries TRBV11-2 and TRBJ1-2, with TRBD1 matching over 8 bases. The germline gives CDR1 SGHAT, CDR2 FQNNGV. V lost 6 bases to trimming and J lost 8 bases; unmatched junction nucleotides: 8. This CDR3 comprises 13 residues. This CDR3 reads CASSFDRGSGYTF. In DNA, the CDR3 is TGTGCCAGCAGTTTCGACAGGGGTTCCGGCTACACCTTC. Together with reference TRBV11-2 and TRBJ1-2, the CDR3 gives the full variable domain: EAGVAQSPRYKIIEKRQSVAFWCNPISGHATLYWYQQILGQGPKLLIQFQNNGVVDDSQLPKDRFSAERLKGVDSTLKIQPAKLEDSAVYLCASSFDRGSGYTFGSGTRLTVV.

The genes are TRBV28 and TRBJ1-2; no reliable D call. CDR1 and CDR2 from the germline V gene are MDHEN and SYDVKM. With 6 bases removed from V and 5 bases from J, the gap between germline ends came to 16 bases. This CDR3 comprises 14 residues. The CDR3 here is CASRLSNSGYGYTF. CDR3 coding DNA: TGTGCCAGCAGGCTTTCTAACAGCGGATATGGCTACACCTTC.

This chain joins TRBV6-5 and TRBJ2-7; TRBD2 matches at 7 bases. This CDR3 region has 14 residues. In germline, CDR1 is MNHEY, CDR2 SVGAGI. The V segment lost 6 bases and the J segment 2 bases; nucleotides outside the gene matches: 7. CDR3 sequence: CASRGGRGTYEQYF. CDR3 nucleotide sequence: TGTGCCAGCAGGGGAGGGCGGGGGACCTACGAGCAGTACTTC.

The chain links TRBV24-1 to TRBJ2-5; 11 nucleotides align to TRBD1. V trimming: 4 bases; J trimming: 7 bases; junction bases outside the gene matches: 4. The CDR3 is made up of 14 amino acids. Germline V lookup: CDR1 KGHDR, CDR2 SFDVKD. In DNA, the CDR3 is TGTGCCACCAGTGACCCGGGACAGGGGGGGACCCAGTACTTC. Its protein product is CATSDPGQGGTQYF.

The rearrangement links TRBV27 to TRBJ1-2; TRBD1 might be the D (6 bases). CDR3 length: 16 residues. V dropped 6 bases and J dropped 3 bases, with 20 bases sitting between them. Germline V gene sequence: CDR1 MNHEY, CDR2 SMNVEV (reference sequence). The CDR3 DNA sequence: TGTGCCAGCAGCCGATCAGGGGCGGTCAGACACTATGGCTACACCTTC. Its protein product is CASSRSGAVRHYGYTF.

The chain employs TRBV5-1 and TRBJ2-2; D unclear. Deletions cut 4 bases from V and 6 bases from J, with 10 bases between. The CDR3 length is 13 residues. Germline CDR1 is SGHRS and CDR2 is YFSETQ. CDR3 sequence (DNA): TGCGCCAGCAGCCTCCGTGGGCCCGGGGAGCTGTTTTTT. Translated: CASSLRGPGELFF.

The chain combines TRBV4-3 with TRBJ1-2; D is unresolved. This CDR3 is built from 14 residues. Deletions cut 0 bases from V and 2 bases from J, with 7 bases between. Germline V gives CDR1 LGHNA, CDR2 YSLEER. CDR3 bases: TGCGCCAGCAGCCAAGAACGCCAGAACTATGGCTACACCTTC. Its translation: CASSQERQNYGYTF.